This entry describes one T cell receptor (beta chain). The antigen it binds to is not known. Within one base of it there is no much larger clone, and no base qualities were kept. Peripheral blood CD8+ and CD4+ T cells from healthy donors, Susac syndrome patients and multiple sclerosis patients were profiled by high-throughput TCR beta sequencing. Susac syndrome patients met recently defined diagnostic criteria for definite or probable disease. CD8+ TEMRA cells were enriched by FACS, while bulk CD8+ and CD4+ T cells were purified by magnetic negative isolation. Blood was drawn into EDTA tubes, processed within 24 hours, and PBMCs were isolated by density gradient centrifugation. PBMCs intended for TCR sequencing were cryopreserved in liquid nitrogen and thawed later in a water bath at 37 degrees C. A purity of at least 90% was achieved for sorted or isolated CD4+, CD8+ and CD8+ TEMRA cells. RNA was extracted using the RNeasy kit, and about 0.45 to 1 ug of the RNA was reverse transcribed with random hexamers. TCR beta CDR3 regions were amplified with the immunoSEQ multiplex PCR assay covering 54 Vbeta and 13 Jbeta segments. PCR amplification bias was corrected by using a synthetic template baseline for primer optimization and computational correction. Regarding the original processing steps: Reads were annotated to V, D and J genes according to IMGT and were analyzed with immunoSEQ Analyzer, with only productive sequences retained. Clonality was computed as one minus Shannon entropy normalized by log2 of the number of productive unique sequences. For each patient and control, public and private clones were evaluated within the 100 most prevalent clones. Susac-specific clones were defined as absent from healthy and MS cohorts, over a thousand published viral clones and other ImmuneACCESS disease sequences. The public reads were reanalyzed by TCRdb: fastp trimming at Q25, MiXCR alignment, in-frame beta chains only. CDR3 protein sequences are deduplicated, and each keeps its most common genes and DNA. These V and J calls rely on TCRdb rather than the paper's analysis. This sample holds about 120,000 distinct CDR3 sequences; roughly 94% were observed only once. The ten top clones hold 0.28% of the sample.

The data derive from a study of CD8 T cells in Susac syndrome (dated by TCRdb to the late 2010s). Broadly, across the study: Of the Susac syndrome patients who were sequenced, about 6 had clinically active disease and roughly eight were in clinical remission. At the time of blood withdrawal, Susac syndrome patients were either therapy-naive, taking corticosteroids (with some also receiving IVIg), or on IVIg alone. Repertoire sequencing was used to test whether CD8+ T cell activation and differentiation in Susac syndrome was antigen driven. Clonality of the CD8+ T cell repertoire was compared between about a dozen healthy donors, roughly 14 Susac syndrome patients and about 15 multiple sclerosis patients. The study at large found these results: Sixteen Susac-specific public clones were identified in the total CD8+ repertoire, and four to six Susac-specific public clones were identified in the CD8+ TEMRA repertoire. The study acknowledged that relatively few individuals were included in the TCR sequencing and HLA analysis. CD8+ repertoires in Susac syndrome showed clonal expansion, which was highest in CD8+ TEMRA cells and was greater in clinically active patients than in remitting patients.

Per the germline V gene, SQVTM is the CDR1 and ANQGSEA is the CDR2. V and J lose 1 base and 0 bases, and a span of 13 bases separates them. The CDR3 runs 16 amino acids, cysteine and phenylalanine included. The read is trimmed to its CDR3 DNA, 48 bases read in frame from base 1. The sequence derives from a human donor with Susac syndrome. Sequenced sample: CD8+ T cells from PBMCs. The chain was built from TRBV29-1 and TRBJ2-1; confidence is insufficient to name the D gene. Here the CDR3 is given as CSVEGTSVSSYNEQFF. The DNA sequence follows: TGCAGCGTTGAAGGGACCTCAGTCAGCTCCTACAATGAGCAGTTCTTC.